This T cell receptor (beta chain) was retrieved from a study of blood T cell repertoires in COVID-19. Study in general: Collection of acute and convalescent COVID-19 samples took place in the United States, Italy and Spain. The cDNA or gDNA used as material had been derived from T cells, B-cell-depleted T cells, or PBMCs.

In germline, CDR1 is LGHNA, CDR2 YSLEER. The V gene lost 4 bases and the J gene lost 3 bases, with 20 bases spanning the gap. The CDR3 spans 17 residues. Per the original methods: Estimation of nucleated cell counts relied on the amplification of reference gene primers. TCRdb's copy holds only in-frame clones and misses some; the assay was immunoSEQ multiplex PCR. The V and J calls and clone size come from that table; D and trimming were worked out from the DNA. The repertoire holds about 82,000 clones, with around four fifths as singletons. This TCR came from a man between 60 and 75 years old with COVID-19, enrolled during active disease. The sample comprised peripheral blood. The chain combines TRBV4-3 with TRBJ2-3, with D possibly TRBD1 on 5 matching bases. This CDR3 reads CASSPRGDRLGTDTQYF. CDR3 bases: TGCGCCAGCAGCCCCCGCGGAGACAGACTTGGGACAGATACGCAGTATTTT.